This entry concerns a single TCR beta chain. Looked up from germline, CDR1 is MNHEY and CDR2 is SVGAGI. With 4 bases removed from V and 2 bases from J, the gap between germline ends came to 6 bases. This CDR3 region has 14 residues. Patients with autoimmune history or systemic immunosuppression were excluded. The timepoints at which blood was sampled were baseline, cycle 4 day 1, and cycle 7 day 1. Sequenced by immunoSEQ multiplex PCR; TCRdb stores in-frame clones only, minus some. The data contain 70,000 to 75,000 clones, approximately 90% of them seen just once; the ten biggest clones take up around 0.46%. The entry originates in a study of OX40 agonist ivuxolimab in advanced cancers.

The starting material was CD4+ or CD8+ T cells sorted from blood, obtained in a trial of the OX40 agonist ivuxolimab. The rearrangement links TRBV6-5 to TRBJ2-6; no reliable D call. This clonotype originated in an adult with an advanced solid tumor such as melanoma, head and neck, liver or kidney cancer. CDR3 amino acids: CASSSITGANVLTF. The CDR3 DNA follows: TGTGCCAGCAGTTCGATTACTGGGGCCAACGTCCTGACTTTC.